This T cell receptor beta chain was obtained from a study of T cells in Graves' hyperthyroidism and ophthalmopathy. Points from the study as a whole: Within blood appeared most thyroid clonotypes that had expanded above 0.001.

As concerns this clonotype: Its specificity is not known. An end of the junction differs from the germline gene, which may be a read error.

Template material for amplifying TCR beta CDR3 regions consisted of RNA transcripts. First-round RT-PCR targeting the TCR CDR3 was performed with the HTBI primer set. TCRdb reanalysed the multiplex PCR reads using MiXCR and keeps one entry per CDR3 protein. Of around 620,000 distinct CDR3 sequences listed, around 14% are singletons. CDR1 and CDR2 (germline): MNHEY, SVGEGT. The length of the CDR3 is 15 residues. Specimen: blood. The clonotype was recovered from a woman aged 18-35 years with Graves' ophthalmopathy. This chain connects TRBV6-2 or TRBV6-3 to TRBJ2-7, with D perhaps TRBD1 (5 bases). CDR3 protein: CASSLSTVPTYEQCF. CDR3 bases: TGTGCCAGCAGTTTATCGACAGTCCCAACCTACGAGCAGTGCTTC.